This entry lists 29 T cell receptor beta chains sequenced from one sample in a study of control samples from healthy donors and cancer patients. TCRdb's table, derived via immunoSEQ multiplex PCR, lists solely in-frame clones and lacks some. The sample comprises tens of thousands of clones, 85% to 90% of which are singletons, and around 1.3% rests with the top ten. The specimen sequenced was blood. The source of these receptors is a woman aged 45 to 65 in good health.

CDR3 in amino acids: CASSLGPLAREQFF. CDR3 nucleotide sequence: TGTGCCAGCAGCTTAGGACCCTTAGCAAGGGAGCAGTTCTTC. The V and J genes are TRBV11-3 and TRBJ2-1; D unresolved. The CDR3 is made up of 14 amino acids. Germline CDR1 is SGHNT and CDR2 is YENEEA. The V and J ends lost 1 base and 10 bases respectively, with 14 bases between them.

The chain links TRBV12-3 or TRBV12-4 to TRBJ1-6, with D perhaps matching TRBD1 (5 bases). The CDR3 runs to 13 residues. The ends were cut back, 5 bases at V and 9 bases at J, with 11 bases in the middle. The CDR3 is CASSPGQGSPLHF. The DNA of the CDR3 is TGTGCCAGCAGTCCAGGGCAGGGTTCACCCCTCCACTTT.

V gene TRBV19 combines with J gene TRBJ1-2, with 7 bases aligning to TRBD1. Trimming took 10 bases from V and 2 from J; bases not matched to a gene: 7. CDR1 is LNHDA, CDR2 SQIVND, per germline (reference sequence). The CDR3 is made up of 13 amino acids. The CDR3 loop is CATEGQANYGYTF. In DNA form, the CDR3 reads TGTGCCACCGAAGGACAGGCGAACTATGGCTACACCTTC.

This chain joins TRBV10-3 and TRBJ1-2; D is undetermined. The CDR3 is made up of 12 amino acids. Trimming removed 11 bases at V and 3 bases at J, with 13 bases between. Germline CDR1 ENHRY, CDR2 SYGVKD. CDR3 sequence reads: CASSRTDYGYTF. DNA of the CDR3: TGTGCCTCGTCGCGTACCGACTATGGCTACACCTTC.

This chain connects TRBV6-1 to TRBJ1-1; D not certain. Deletions cut 2 bases from V and 1 base from J, with 14 bases between. CDR1 is MNHNS and CDR2 is SASEGT in the germline V gene. CDR3 size: 16 residues. This chain's CDR3 is CASSELFGTPNTEAFF. The CDR3 nucleotides read TGTGCCAGCAGTGAACTATTTGGCACTCCGAACACTGAAGCTTTCTTT.

V gene TRBV5-4 combines with J gene TRBJ2-1, with a weak D call TRBD2 (6 bases). Germline V gives CDR1 SGHNT, CDR2 YYREEE (reference sequence). Trimming cost V 0 bases and J 5 bases, with 18 bases left between them. The CDR3 loop spans 17 amino acids. CDR3 nucleotides: TGTGCCAGCAGCTTGGGGTTTAGCGGCACCCGAGACAATGAGCAGTTCTTC. It codes for CASSLGFSGTRDNEQFF.

The CDR3 sequence: CASSLGGGGKNYGYTF. CDR3 nucleotides: TGTGCCAGCAGCTTAGGGGGAGGGGGCAAGAACTATGGCTACACCTTC. The chain recombines TRBV7-6 with TRBJ1-2; 7 nucleotides line up with TRBD1. The CDR3 totals 16 residues. The V gene end was trimmed by 1 base and the J gene end by 2 bases; junction bases not matched to a gene: 7. Germline V gives CDR1 SGHVS, CDR2 FNYEAQ.

J is TRBJ1-1 and V is TRBV7-8; TRBD1 might be the D (6 bases). Germline CDR1 is SGHVS and CDR2 is FQNEAQ. Trimming removed 6 bases from V and 1 base from J, with 18 bases in between. The CDR3 covers 16 residues. Written as DNA, the CDR3 is TGTGCCAGCAGGCACGGCCAGGGACATCAGAACACTGAAGCTTTCTTT. It specifies CASRHGQGHQNTEAFF.

The CDR3 loop reads CASSLGEGGSTYSQFF. The DNA for the CDR3 is TGTGCCAGCAGCTTAGGGGAGGGAGGGTCGACATACTCGCAGTTCTTC. The chain uses TRBV7-2 and TRBJ2-1; 7 nucleotides line up with TRBD2. V was clipped by 1 base and J by 12 bases; unmatched bases: 15. Germline values: CDR1 SGHTA, CDR2 FQGNSA. This CDR3 has 16 residues.

In its sample, this clone was seen once. The chain has TRBV4-2 and TRBJ2-2; D is uncertain. Germline V CDR1 and CDR2: LGHNA, YNFKEQ. The CDR3 is 12 residues long. Trimming removed 6 bases at V and 4 bases at J, with 6 bases between. The CDR3 reads CASSITTGELFF. The CDR3 bases are TGTGCCAGCAGTATTACCACCGGGGAGCTGTTTTTT.

The chain has TRBV5-1 and TRBJ2-5; possibly TRBD1 for D (6 bases). V lost 6 bases to trimming and J lost 0 bases, with 15 bases between them. CDR3 length: 15 residues. The V gene's germline CDR1 is SGHRS and CDR2 YFSETQ. The CDR3 sequence is CASTLQGLDQETQYF. The CDR3, as DNA: TGCGCCAGCACCTTACAGGGATTAGACCAAGAGACCCAGTACTTC. The full variable domain, with the rest looked up from reference TRBV5-1 and TRBJ2-5, is KAGVTQTPRYLIKTRGQQVTLSCSPISGHRSVSWYQQTPGQGLQFLFEYFSETQRNKGNFPGRFSGRQFSNSRSEMNVSTLELGDSALYLCASTLQGLDQETQYFGPGTRLLVL.

V and J are TRBV4-2 and TRBJ1-4; D possibly corresponds to TRBD1 (5 bases). V was trimmed by 5 bases and J by 7 bases, leaving 20 bases between them. The CDR3 has 16 residues. CDR1 and CDR2 (germline): LGHNA, YNFKEQ. CDR3 in DNA: TGTGCCAGCAGCGTTACGAGGGGTGAGGGCTCTGAAAAACTGTTTTTT. Translation: CASSVTRGEGSEKLFF.

The rearrangement joins TRBV27 to TRBJ2-3; the D gene is possibly TRBD2 (5 bases). Germline V CDR1 and CDR2: MNHEY, SMNVEV (reference sequence). Trimming took 2 bases from V and 6 from J, leaving 9 bases between them. CDR3 length: 13 amino acids. The CDR3 DNA reads as TGTGCCAGCAGTTTACGGGAACGGGATACGCAGTATTTT. It is translated as CASSLRERDTQYF.

The rearrangement joins TRBV19 to TRBJ1-5, with 7 bases matching TRBD1. This CDR3 spans 14 amino acids. Trimming removed 9 bases from V and 0 bases from J; junction bases left unmatched: 5. CDR1 and CDR2 (germline): LNHDA, SQIVND (reference sequence). The chain's CDR3 is CASGGTVSNQPQHF. CDR3 nucleotides: TGTGCCAGCGGAGGGACAGTTAGCAATCAGCCCCAGCATTTT. The variable domain in full, completed from reference TRBV19 and TRBJ1-5, reads DGGITQSPKYLFRKEGQNVTLSCEQNLNHDAMYWYRQDPGQGLRLIYYSQIVNDFQKGDIAEGYSVSREKKESFPLTVTSAQKNPTAFYLCASGGTVSNQPQHFGDGTRLSIL.

The V call is TRBV11-3, the J call TRBJ1-2, with 7 bases lining up with TRBD1. CDR3 length equals 15 residues. With V trimmed by 2 bases and J by 0 bases, 3 bases remained unmatched. CDR1 and CDR2 from the germline V gene are SGHNT and YENEEA. In nucleotides, the CDR3 is TGTGCCAGCAGCTTAAGAAGGGGGCCTAACTATGGCTACACCTTC. Translating it yields CASSLRRGPNYGYTF.

The chain has TRBV19 and TRBJ2-5; no clear D. CDR1 is LNHDA, CDR2 SQIVND, per germline (reference sequence). With 3 bases removed from V and 5 bases from J, the gap between germline ends came to 13 bases. The CDR3 sequence is 14 residues long. CDR3 sequence reads: CASSIGRIGETQYF. The CDR3 coding sequence is TGTGCCAGTAGTATCGGGCGCATTGGGGAGACCCAGTACTTC.

The chain employs TRBV6-5 and TRBJ1-6, with a possible D match to TRBD1 (5 bases). The germline V gene encodes CDR1 MNHEY and CDR2 SVGAGI. V gave up 5 bases and J gave up 8 bases, with 13 bases separating them. The CDR3 runs to 14 residues. The DNA for the CDR3 is TGTGCCAGCAGTCCCGGCGGGGGGTATTCACCCCTCCACTTT. Its protein product is CASSPGGGYSPLHF.

The chain recombines TRBV6-5 with TRBJ1-3, with D perhaps matching TRBD1 (5 bases). CDR1 MNHEY and CDR2 SVGAGI come from the germline V gene. The CDR3 runs to 15 residues. The V end was cut by 7 bases, the J end by 4 bases, with 17 bases between. CDR3 residues: CASTPTSTGGNTIYF. The DNA of the CDR3 is TGTGCCAGCACCCCGACGTCAACAGGAGGAAACACCATATATTTT.

Worth noting for this clone: Mismatch with germline at one junction end may stem from a read error. The gene calls are TRBV11-2 and TRBJ2-5, with D perhaps matching TRBD2 (5 bases). In germline, CDR1 is SGHAT, CDR2 FQNNGV. The CDR3 is made up of 12 amino acids. This CDR3 reads CASSLSLRESNF. The CDR3 DNA reads TGTGCCAGCAGCTTAAGTCTGAGGGAATCAAACTTC.

This chain links TRBV2 with TRBJ1-1; TRBD1 aligns across 7 bases. Germline-derived CDR1 and CDR2 are SNHLY and FYNNEI. Trimming removed 7 bases from V and 2 bases from J; junction bases left unmatched: 10. CDR3 length: 15 residues. CDR3 sequence: CASKFTGTVNTEAFF. Written as DNA, the CDR3 is TGTGCCAGCAAGTTCACCGGGACAGTAAACACTGAAGCTTTCTTT.

This rearrangement joins TRBV5-6 to TRBJ2-2, with D perhaps TRBD1 or TRBD2 (5 bases each). Germline CDR1 SGHDT, CDR2 YYEEEE. This CDR3 contains 14 residues. V was cut by 4 bases and J by 6 bases, with 13 bases left in between. CDR3 sequence (DNA): TGTGCCAGCAGCCCTTGGTGGGGGTCCGGGGAGCTGTTTTTT. As protein: CASSPWWGSGELFF. Looking up the rest from reference TRBV5-6 and TRBJ2-2 gives the full variable domain: DAGVTQSPTHLIKTRGQQVTLRCSPKSGHDTVSWYQQALGQGPQFIFQYYEEEERQRGNFPDRFSGHQFPNYSSELNVNALLLGDSALYLCASSPWWGSGELFFGEGSRLTVL.

This chain connects TRBV11-2 to TRBJ1-3; D unclear. V was cut by 0 bases and J by 1 base, with 4 bases left in between. This CDR3 spans 14 amino acids. Germline loops: CDR1 SGHAT, CDR2 FQNNGV. The CDR3: CASSLERSGNTIYF. DNA for the CDR3: TGTGCCAGCAGCTTAGAAAGATCTGGAAACACCATATATTTT.

The rearrangement uses TRBV20-1 and TRBJ1-3; D unresolved. The CDR3 runs to 12 residues. V lost 3 bases and J 2 bases, leaving 5 bases between the germline ends. Germline CDR1 DFQATT, CDR2 SNEGSKA (reference sequence). CDR3 in DNA: TGCAGTGCTAGTGGAACTGGAAACACCATATATTTT. This sequence encodes CSASGTGNTIYF.

The chain is built from TRBV19 and TRBJ2-2; D gene ambiguous. The CDR3 is made up of 13 amino acids. The V gene lost 2 bases and the J gene lost 7 bases, with 8 bases spanning the gap. The germline V gene encodes CDR1 LNHDA and CDR2 SQIVND (reference sequence). CDR3 DNA: TGTGCCAGTAGTATAATTTCCTTCGGGGAGCTGTTTTTT. Translated, it gives CASSIISFGELFF. Full variable domain (missing parts from reference TRBV19 and TRBJ2-2): DGGITQSPKYLFRKEGQNVTLSCEQNLNHDAMYWYRQDPGQGLRLIYYSQIVNDFQKGDIAEGYSVSREKKESFPLTVTSAQKNPTAFYLCASSIISFGELFFGEGSRLTVL.

The CDR3 nucleotides are TGTGCCAGCAGCTTCGGGACAGGAAATGAAAAACTGTTTTTT. Amino acids: CASSFGTGNEKLFF. The chain employs TRBV5-5 and TRBJ1-4; 8 bases line up with TRBD1. The germline gives CDR1 SGHKS, CDR2 YYEKEE (reference sequence). V was clipped by 2 bases and J by 5 bases; unmatched bases: 2. The CDR3 has 14 residues.

CDR3: CASSLAKRALTDTQYF. CDR3 coding DNA: TGTGCCAGCAGTTTGGCGAAGCGGGCCCTTACAGATACGCAGTATTTT. The chain links TRBV28 to TRBJ2-3; weak D call: TRBD2 (6 bases). Looked up from germline, CDR1 is MDHEN and CDR2 is SYDVKM. The CDR3 runs 16 residues. V was clipped by 3 bases and J by 3 bases, with 16 bases between them.

The chain recombines TRBV4-3 with TRBJ1-2; D is undetermined. Trimming removed 0 bases from V and 7 bases from J, with 9 bases in between. The germline CDR1 and CDR2 sequences are LGHNA and YSLEER. The CDR3 has 13 residues. The CDR3 DNA is TGCGCCAGCAGCCAAGACAGGAAGGGTGGCTACACCTTC. It is translated as CASSQDRKGGYTF.

V is TRBV5-4 and J is TRBJ2-1; no clear D. The CDR3 covers 15 residues. Germline V gives CDR1 SGHNT, CDR2 YYREEE (reference sequence). V gave up 5 bases and J gave up 0 bases, with 12 bases separating them. Here the CDR3 DNA reads TGTGCCAGCAGTCCTAACTGGGGCTCCTACAATGAGCAGTTCTTC. Its translation is CASSPNWGSYNEQFF. The variable domain in full, with the rest retrieved from reference TRBV5-4 and TRBJ2-1, is ETGVTQSPTHLIKTRGQQVTLRCSSQSGHNTVSWYQQALGQGPQFIFQYYREEENGRGNFPPRFSGLQFPNYSSELNVNALELDDSALYLCASSPNWGSYNEQFFGPGTRLTVL.

The CDR3 reads CASRLTSGQGWEQYF. The CDR3 nucleotides are TGTGCCAGCAGACTTACTTCGGGACAGGGGTGGGAGCAGTACTTC. The rearrangement joins TRBV5-8 to TRBJ2-7, with 10 bases that match TRBD1. This CDR3 has 15 amino acids. Germline trimming cut 5 bases from V and 7 bases from J; bases unmatched to any gene: 12. Germline CDR1 reads SGHTS; CDR2 reads YDEGEE.